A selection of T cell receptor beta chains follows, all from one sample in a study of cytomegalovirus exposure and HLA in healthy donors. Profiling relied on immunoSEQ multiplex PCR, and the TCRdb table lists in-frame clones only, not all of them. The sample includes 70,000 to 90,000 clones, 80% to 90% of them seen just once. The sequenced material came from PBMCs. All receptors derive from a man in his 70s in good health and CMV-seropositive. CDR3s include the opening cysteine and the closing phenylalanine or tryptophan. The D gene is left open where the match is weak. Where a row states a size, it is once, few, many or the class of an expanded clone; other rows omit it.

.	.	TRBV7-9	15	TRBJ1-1	CASSLVWGGNTEAFF	TGTGCCAGCAGCTTAGTATGGGGGGGGAACACTGAAGCTTTCTTT
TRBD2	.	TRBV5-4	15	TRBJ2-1	CASSFWLAGGNEQFF	TGTGCCAGCAGCTTTTGGCTAGCGGGAGGCAATGAGCAGTTCTTC
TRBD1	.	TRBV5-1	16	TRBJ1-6	CASSPGKGQGQSPLHF	TGCGCCAGCAGTCCTGGGAAGGGACAGGGTCAATCACCCCTCCACTTT
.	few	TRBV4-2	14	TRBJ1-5	CASSQDWENQPQHF	TGTGCCAGCAGCCAAGATTGGGAGAATCAGCCCCAGCATTTT
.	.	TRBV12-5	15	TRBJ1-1	CASAQRGGLDTEAFF	TGTGCTAGTGCCCAAAGGGGGGGACTGGACACTGAAGCTTTCTTT
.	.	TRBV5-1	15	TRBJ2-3	CASSLDFTSTDTQYF	TGCGCCAGCAGCCTGGACTTTACTAGCACAGATACGCAGTATTTT
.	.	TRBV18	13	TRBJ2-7	CASSPGAAYEQYF	TGTGCCAGCTCACCAGGGGCGGCCTACGAGCAGTACTTC
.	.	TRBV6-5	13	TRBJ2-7	CASRPGHSYEQYF	TGTGCCAGCAGACCCGGACACTCCTACGAGCAGTACTTC
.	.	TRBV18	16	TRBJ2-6	CASSITASSGANVLTF	TGTGCCAGCTCAATAACAGCTTCCTCTGGGGCCAACGTCCTGACTTTC
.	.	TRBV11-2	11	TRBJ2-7	CASSLGSEQYF	TGTGCCAGCAGCCTTGGGAGCGAGCAGTACTTC
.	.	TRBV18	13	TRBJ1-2	CASSPPSGGGYTF	TGTGCCAGCTCACCACCGTCGGGTGGTGGCTACACCTTC
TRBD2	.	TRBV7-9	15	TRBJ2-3	CASRGWTSGADTQYF	TGTGCCAGCAGGGGTTGGACTAGCGGAGCGGATACGCAGTATTTT
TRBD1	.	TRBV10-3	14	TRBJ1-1	CATSDRGSNTEAFF	TGTGCCACCTCTGACAGGGGATCGAACACTGAAGCTTTCTTT
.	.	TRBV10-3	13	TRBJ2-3	CAISRGSTDTQYF	TGTGCCATCAGCCGGGGGAGCACAGATACGCAGTATTTT
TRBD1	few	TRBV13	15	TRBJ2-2	CASSAETGNTGELFF	TGTGCCAGCAGCGCCGAGACAGGGAATACCGGGGAGCTGTTTTTT
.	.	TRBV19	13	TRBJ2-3	CASSIAGGNTQYF	TGTGCCAGTAGTATAGCCGGGGGAAATACGCAGTATTTT
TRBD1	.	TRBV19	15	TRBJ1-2	CASTSTTGNNYGYTF	TGTGCCAGTACTTCGACGACAGGGAATAACTATGGCTACACCTTC
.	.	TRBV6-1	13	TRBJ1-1	CASSERGSTEAFF	TGTGCCAGCAGTGAACGGGGGAGCACTGAAGCTTTCTTT
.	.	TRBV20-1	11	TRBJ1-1	CSARSNTEAFF	TGCAGTGCTAGAAGCAACACTGAAGCTTTCTTT
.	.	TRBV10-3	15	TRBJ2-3	CAISAGTGSTDTQYF	TGTGCCATCAGCGCCGGTACAGGGAGCACAGATACGCAGTATTTT
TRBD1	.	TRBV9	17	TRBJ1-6	CASSARSGAGGNSPLHF	TGTGCCAGCAGCGCCCGCTCGGGCGCAGGGGGCAATTCACCCCTCCACTTT
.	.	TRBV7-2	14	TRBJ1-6	CASSLEGFNSPLHF	TGTGCCAGCAGCTTAGAGGGGTTCAATTCACCCCTCCACTTT
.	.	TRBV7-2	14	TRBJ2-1	CASSFPGLSNEQFF	TGTGCCAGCAGTTTCCCGGGACTTTCAAATGAGCAGTTCTTC